The 32 T cell receptor beta chains listed next were all sequenced from one sample in a study of blood T cell repertoires in COVID-19. The protocol was immunoSEQ multiplex PCR, while the TCRdb copy is restricted to in-frame clones and leaves out a portion. This sample has about 50,000 clones, with around 76% found just once. The source material was peripheral blood. These receptors were taken from a man between 50 and 59 years old with active or convalescent COVID-19.

V gene TRBV30 combines with J gene TRBJ2-3, with 8 bases aligning to TRBD1. The germline CDR1 and CDR2 sequences are GTSNPN and SVGIG (reference sequence). After removal of 2 bases from V and 4 bases from J, the junction contained 2 bases not matched to a gene. This CDR3 region has 13 residues. CDR3 amino acids: CAWSLTGADTQYF. The CDR3 coding sequence is TGTGCCTGGAGTCTGACAGGGGCAGATACGCAGTATTTT.

V and J are TRBV12-5 and TRBJ1-1, with D possibly being TRBD1 (6 bases). Deletions cut 5 bases from V and 1 base from J, with 11 bases between. This CDR3 spans 14 amino acids. Germline loops: CDR1 LGHNT, CDR2 FRNRAP. CDR3 nucleotide sequence: TGTGCTAGTGGTAGGGACACATGGAACACTGAAGCTTTCTTT. It encodes CASGRDTWNTEAFF.

The genes are TRBV10-3 and TRBJ2-1; 8 nucleotides match TRBD1. Per germline, CDR1 ENHRY and CDR2 SYGVKD. V gave up 1 base and J gave up 14 bases; unmatched junction bases: 7. CDR3 length: 13 residues. CDR3 sequence reads: CAISEFPDRDKFF. CDR3 bases: TGTGCCATCAGTGAGTTTCCGGACAGGGACAAGTTCTTC.

V gene TRBV13 combines with J gene TRBJ2-7; no firm D call. V was trimmed by 4 bases and J by 0 bases, leaving 19 bases between them. The CDR3 is made up of 17 amino acids. Per germline, CDR1 PRHDT and CDR2 FYEKMQ (reference sequence). CDR3 loop: CASSSARRTGSSYEQYF. CDR3 DNA: TGTGCCAGCAGCTCTGCCCGCCGAACGGGTAGCTCCTACGAGCAGTACTTC.

The J gene is TRBJ2-3, the V gene TRBV5-1, with TRBD2 matching 7 bases. With V trimmed by 0 bases and J by 1 base, 2 bases remained unmatched. The germline gives CDR1 SGHRS, CDR2 YFSETQ. CDR3 length: 15 amino acids. The CDR3 loop reads CASSLEGRGTDTQYF. The CDR3 coding sequence is TGCGCCAGCAGCTTGGAGGGGAGGGGCACAGATACGCAGTATTTT.

This chain joins TRBV28 and TRBJ1-2, with 8 bases matching TRBD1. The CDR3 contains 14 residues. The V gene's germline CDR1 is MDHEN and CDR2 SYDVKM. With V trimmed by 5 bases and J by 3 bases, 5 bases remained unmatched. The DNA of the CDR3 is TGTGCCAGCAGTCCCATGGGACAGGACTATGGCTACACCTTC. Translation gives CASSPMGQDYGYTF.

The rearrangement uses TRBV4-2 and TRBJ1-2; 7 nucleotides match TRBD1. V lost 0 bases, J lost 2 bases, and 6 bases stayed unmatched. CDR1 and CDR2 (germline): LGHNA, YNFKEQ. The CDR3 extends over 16 amino acids. CDR3 in DNA: TGTGCCAGCAGCCAAGATCGACAGGGACAGAACTATGGCTACACCTTC. It is translated as CASSQDRQGQNYGYTF.

The chain is built from TRBV15 and TRBJ1-4; D remains unclear. V lost 0 bases and J lost 0, with 8 bases in between. The germline V gene encodes CDR1 LNHNV and CDR2 YYDKDF (reference sequence). The CDR3 consists of 16 residues. CDR3 sequence: CATSRDVSATNEKLFF. The CDR3 region has the DNA TGTGCCACCAGCAGAGATGTGAGTGCAACTAATGAAAAACTGTTTTTT. Full variable domain (outside the CDR3, taken from reference TRBV15 and TRBJ1-4): DAMVIQNPRYQVTQFGKPVTLSCSQTLNHNVMYWYQQKSSQAPKLLFHYYDKDFNNEADTPDNFQSRRPNTSFCFLDIRSPGLGDTAMYLCATSRDVSATNEKLFFGSGTQLSVL.

This clone is a singleton in its sample. The gene calls are TRBV2 and TRBJ2-1; 8 nucleotides agree with TRBD2. Germline assignment: CDR1 SNHLY and CDR2 FYNNEI. J lost 15 bases, V lost 7 bases, and 17 bases had no gene match. The CDR3 is 14 amino acids. The CDR3 DNA is TGTGCCAGCAAGCGGGGGACCACCCCCGATGAAGCGTTCTTC. This translates into CASKRGTTPDEAFF.

The genes are TRBV7-9 and TRBJ2-1; D unresolved. Trimming took off 2 bases at V and 0 bases at J, with 8 bases between the two ends. Germline lookup yields CDR1 SEHNR and CDR2 FQNEAQ (reference sequence). The CDR3 has 15 residues. In DNA form, the CDR3 reads TGTGCCAGCAGCTTATTACTATTCTCCTACAATGAGCAGTTCTTC. Translated: CASSLLLFSYNEQFF.

The CDR3 nucleotides read TGTGCCAGTAGTCGGGAGGCTCAACTCTACGAGCAGTACTTC. Protein: CASSREAQLYEQYF. The J gene is TRBJ2-7, the V gene TRBV19, with 7 bases matching TRBD2. The CDR3 runs 14 residues. V trimming: 5 bases; J trimming: 3 bases; junction bases outside the gene matches: 7. Germline V gene lookup returns CDR1 LNHDA and CDR2 SQIVND (reference sequence).

This chain links TRBV5-1 with TRBJ1-1, with 7 bases fitting TRBD1. V shed 4 bases, J shed 10 bases, and the junction held 7 bases outside the gene matches. The CDR3 extends over 12 amino acids. CDR1 is SGHRS and CDR2 is YFSETQ in the germline V gene. The CDR3 region is CASSPQGGAAFF. CDR3 DNA sequence: TGCGCCAGCAGCCCCCAGGGGGGTGCAGCTTTCTTT.

This rearrangement joins TRBV6-5 to TRBJ1-6; D may be TRBD1 (5 bases). Germline CDR1 MNHEY, CDR2 SVGAGI. There are 14 residues in the CDR3. Trimming shortened V by 4 bases and J by 8 bases, and 12 bases separated the two germline ends. The CDR3 loop is CASSSSRRDSPLHF. As DNA, the CDR3 is TGTGCCAGCAGTTCGAGCCGCAGGGATTCACCCCTCCACTTT.

The chain combines TRBV6-6 with TRBJ1-4; 10 nucleotides agree with TRBD1. J was trimmed by 3 bases and V by 5 bases; bases with no gene match: 6. Germline loops: CDR1 MNHNY, CDR2 SVGAGI (reference sequence). The CDR3 spans 16 residues. The CDR3 here is CASSRLTGGPNEKLFF. DNA for the CDR3: TGTGCCAGCAGTCGATTGACAGGGGGCCCTAATGAAAAACTGTTTTTT.

V and J are TRBV3-1 (or the pseudogene TRBV3-2) and TRBJ2-5, with TRBD1 identical over 8 bases. The trim removed 8 bases at V and 5 bases at J, leaving 7 bases unmatched. Germline V CDR1 and CDR2: LGHDT, YNNKEL (reference sequence). This CDR3 region has 13 residues. The CDR3 DNA reads as TGTGCCAGCGGCCCAGGGGGCAGGGAGACCCAGTACTTC. It is translated as CASGPGGRETQYF.

This chain links TRBV2 with TRBJ1-1, with D perhaps TRBD1 (6 bases). Trimming took 3 bases from V and 10 from J, leaving 15 bases between them. The CDR3 sequence is 13 residues long. The V gene's germline CDR1 is SNHLY and CDR2 FYNNEI. The CDR3 nucleotides are TGTGCCAGCAGTGACGGGGGGGGCCGACGAGCTTTCTTT. Translation gives CASSDGGGRRAFF.

J is TRBJ2-1 and V is TRBV6-4; 14 bases line up with TRBD2. V lost 3 bases and J lost 2; bases outside the gene matches: 6. The CDR3 contains 18 residues. Germline lookup yields CDR1 MRHNA and CDR2 SNTAGT. CDR3 bases: TGTGCCAGCAGTGAGACTAGCGGGGGGGCTATTCCCTACAATGAGCAGTTCTTC. This translates into CASSETSGGAIPYNEQFF.

This chain joins TRBV5-1 and TRBJ2-5; 9 bases are shared with TRBD2. Germline CDR1 is SGHRS and CDR2 is YFSETQ. There are 18 residues in the CDR3. After removal of 3 bases from V and 3 bases from J, the junction contained 15 bases not matched to a gene. CDR3 coding DNA: TGCGCCAGCAGCTCCGGGGAGAAGCGGGGGGACCAAAAAGAGACCCAGTACTTC. Protein product: CASSSGEKRGDQKETQYF.

V is TRBV7-2 and J is TRBJ2-1, with 8 bases fitting TRBD2. Germline trimming cut 5 bases from V and 4 bases from J; bases unmatched to any gene: 4. Germline lookup yields CDR1 SGHTA and CDR2 FQGNSA. The CDR3 has 14 amino acids. The CDR3 is CASSPGLAYNEQFF. In nucleotides, the CDR3 is TGTGCCAGCAGCCCAGGACTAGCATACAATGAGCAGTTCTTC.

The chain recombines TRBV7-9 with TRBJ2-5; 11 nucleotides align to TRBD2. This CDR3 comprises 16 residues. With V trimmed by 8 bases and J by 4 bases, 12 bases remained unmatched. Per the germline V gene, CDR1 is SEHNR and CDR2 is FQNEAQ (reference sequence). CDR3 sequence: CASGRGVAGGRETQYF. CDR3 DNA sequence: TGTGCCAGCGGGCGGGGAGTAGCGGGAGGGAGAGAGACCCAGTACTTC. Drawing the rest from reference TRBV7-9 and TRBJ2-5, the complete variable domain is DTGVSQNPRHKITKRGQNVTFRCDPISEHNRLYWYRQTLGQGPEFLTYFQNEAQLEKSRLLSDRFSAERPKGSFSTLEIQRTEQGDSAMYLCASGRGVAGGRETQYFGPGTRLLVL.

The chain recombines TRBV10-3 with TRBJ1-3; no clear D gene. The germline V and J ends were trimmed by 2 bases and 4 bases, with 9 bases remaining between them. CDR1 and CDR2 (germline): ENHRY, SYGVKD. This CDR3 region has 14 residues. CDR3 nucleotide sequence: TGTGCCATCAGTGAGGCGGGTGGCGGAAACACCATATATTTT. This sequence encodes CAISEAGGGNTIYF.

This chain uses TRBV9 with TRBJ2-7, with 11 bases lining up with TRBD1. Germline assignment: CDR1 SGDLS and CDR2 YYNGEE. V shed 3 bases, J shed 6 bases, and the junction held 5 bases outside the gene matches. The CDR3 has 14 amino acids. CDR3 region: CASSGGQGASEQYF. CDR3 in DNA: TGTGCCAGCAGCGGTGGACAGGGGGCGAGCGAGCAGTACTTC. Full variable domain (missing parts from reference TRBV9 and TRBJ2-7): DSGVTQTPKHLITATGQRVTLRCSPRSGDLSVYWYQQSLDQGLQFLIQYYNGEERAKGNILERFSAQQFPDLHSELNLSSLELGDSALYFCASSGGQGASEQYFGPGTRLTVT.

The chain has TRBV3-1 (or the pseudogene TRBV3-2) and TRBJ2-7; 11 bases map to TRBD1. CDR1 and CDR2 (germline): LGHDT, YNNKEL (reference sequence). V lost 1 base, J lost 8 bases, and 10 bases stayed unmatched. The CDR3 covers 16 residues. The CDR3 region has the DNA TGTGCCAGCAGCCAAGGGGGAGGGACAGGGGGAATCAAGCAGTACTTC. It encodes CASSQGGGTGGIKQYF.

This clone was detected a few times. One base away lies a much larger clone, so this may be a sequencing read error. J is TRBJ1-1 and V is TRBV19; maybe TRBD1 (5 bases). Germline V gene sequence: CDR1 LNHDA, CDR2 SQIVND (reference sequence). This CDR3 is 13 amino acids long. The CDR3 loop reads CPSHGGVGGGAFF. CDR3 bases: TGTCCCAGCCATGGGGGGGTGGGGGGGGGAGCTTTCTTT.

This chain connects TRBV7-9 to TRBJ1-2; D gene unclear. The CDR3 spans 14 residues. CDR1 and CDR2 from the germline V gene are SEHNR and FQNEAQ (reference sequence). V dropped 1 base and J dropped 4 bases, with 10 bases sitting between them. The CDR3 here is CASSLVEGAYGYTF. DNA for the CDR3: TGTGCCAGCAGCTTAGTAGAGGGAGCCTATGGCTACACCTTC.

This clone was picked up many times. V and J are TRBV7-9 and TRBJ2-1, with 10 bases that match TRBD2. CDR1 and CDR2 (germline): SEHNR, FQNEAQ (reference sequence). The length of the CDR3 is 15 residues. V lost 7 bases and J lost 2; bases outside the gene matches: 5. The CDR3 reads CASTASGGTYNEQFF. Written as DNA, the CDR3 is TGTGCCAGCACCGCTAGCGGGGGAACCTACAATGAGCAGTTCTTC.

This clone was seen a few times. The chain links TRBV6-5 to TRBJ1-4; D remains unclear. The germline CDR1 and CDR2 sequences are MNHEY and SVGAGI. CDR3 size: 12 residues. V was shortened by 6 bases and J by 8 bases, with 10 bases between the two germline ends. The CDR3 DNA reads TGTGCCAGCAGAACCGCAGGAGAAAAACTGTTTTTT. It translates to CASRTAGEKLFF.

DNA of the CDR3: TGTGCCAGCAGCCAGGGGGCGAAGGATCCGATCCACTTT. This encodes CASSQGAKDPIHF. The gene calls are TRBV3-1 (or the pseudogene TRBV3-2) and TRBJ1-6; a weak D match, TRBD1 (6 bases). V was cut by 3 bases and J by 17 bases, with 17 bases left in between. From germline, CDR1 is LGHDT and CDR2 YNNKEL (reference sequence). The CDR3 runs 13 residues.

This chain joins TRBV10-3 and TRBJ1-2; TRBD1 matches at 8 bases. The CDR3 runs 13 residues. With 4 bases clipped from V and 6 bases from J, the junction kept 4 bases outside the gene matches. CDR1 is ENHRY, CDR2 SYGVKD, per germline. The CDR3 nucleotides read TGTGCCATCAGTGCAACAGGGGGTGATGGCTACACCTTC. Amino acids: CAISATGGDGYTF.

As regards this clone: Mismatch with germline at one junction end may stem from a read error. This chain links TRBV7-7 with TRBJ2-1; 9 nucleotides agree with TRBD2. Germline CDR1 is SSHAT and CDR2 is FNYEAQ (reference sequence). The CDR3 length is 16 residues. CDR3: CASSLALAGGLGEQFF. CDR3 DNA sequence: TGTGCTAGCAGCTTAGCGCTGGCGGGGGGGCTCGGTGAGCAGTTCTTC.

The count of this clone is one. The V call is TRBV14, the J call TRBJ2-7; TRBD1 agrees at 7 bases. Looked up from germline, CDR1 is SGHDN and CDR2 is FVKESK. Germline trimming cut 5 bases from V and 5 bases from J; bases unmatched to any gene: 12. The CDR3 runs 15 residues. CDR3: CASSARTGGSDEQYF. DNA for the CDR3: TGTGCCAGCAGCGCCCGGACAGGTGGTAGCGACGAGCAGTACTTC. Full variable domain (missing parts from reference TRBV14 and TRBJ2-7): EAGVTQFPSHSVIEKGQTVTLRCDPISGHDNLYWYRRVMGKEIKFLLHFVKESKQDESGMPNNRFLAERTGGTYSTLKVQPAELEDSGVYFCASSARTGGSDEQYFGPGTRLTVT.

The chain links TRBV11-1 to TRBJ2-5; D unresolved. Germline-derived CDR1 and CDR2 are SGHAT and FQDESV (reference sequence). The length of the CDR3 is 9 residues. The CDR3 coding sequence is TGTAGCCGCGTGGAGACCCAGTACTTC. Its translation is CSRVETQYF.